This T cell receptor beta chain derives from a study of long-term antiretroviral therapy in people with HIV. Study-wide points: All time points showed a repertoire dominated by clones expanded before ART.

On this clone: What it binds is not known. Relative to the germline gene, one junction end is altered; a read error may explain this.

It was version v3.0 of the immunoSEQ assay that was run at survey level. TCRdb's copy holds only in-frame clones and misses some; the assay was immunoSEQ multiplex PCR. The repertoire includes some 31,000 clones, around 97% of them detected once, and less than 3.5% sits in the top ten. Germline CDR1 is MDHEN and CDR2 is SYDVKM. The CDR3 runs 16 residues. The chain is built from TRBV28 and TRBJ2-7; D perhaps matches TRBD1 (6 bases). This specimen was unsorted PBMCs, taken 6.9 years after starting antiretroviral therapy. The receptor was isolated from a man aged 25-45 years with HIV. DNA for the CDR3: TGTGCCAGCAGTTTAGGCCCCCGTACGGGCAGGGGACCGGATCACTTC. It encodes CASSLGPRTGRGPDHF.